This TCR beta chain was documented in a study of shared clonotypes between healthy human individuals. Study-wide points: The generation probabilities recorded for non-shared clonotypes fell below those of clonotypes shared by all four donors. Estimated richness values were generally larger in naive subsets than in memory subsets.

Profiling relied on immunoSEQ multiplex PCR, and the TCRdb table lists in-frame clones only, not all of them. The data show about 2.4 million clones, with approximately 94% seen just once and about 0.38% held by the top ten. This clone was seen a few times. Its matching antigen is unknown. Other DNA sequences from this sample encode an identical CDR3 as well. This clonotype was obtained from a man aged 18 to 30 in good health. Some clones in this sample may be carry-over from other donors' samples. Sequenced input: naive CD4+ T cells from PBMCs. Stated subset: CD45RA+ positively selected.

The CDR3 loop is CASSVDGYEQYF. The CDR3 bases are TGTGCCAGCAGCGTAGACGGCTACGAGCAGTACTTC. V is TRBV9 and J is TRBJ2-7, with unresolved D. The V gene lost 0 bases and the J gene lost 3 bases, with 4 bases spanning the gap. CDR1 is SGDLS, CDR2 YYNGEE, per germline. The CDR3 spans 12 residues.